One sample yielded the 2 T cell receptor beta chains listed below, sequenced in a study of OX40 agonist ivuxolimab in advanced cancers. Repertoires were generated with immunoSEQ multiplex PCR, while TCRdb's copy carries only in-frame clones and drops some. Among under 50,000 clones listed, 60% to 85% were seen once. This material consisted of CD4+ or CD8+ T cells sorted from blood, taken in a trial of the OX40 agonist ivuxolimab. Every receptor here comes from an adult with an advanced solid tumor such as melanoma, head and neck, liver or kidney cancer.

On this clone itself: This sample includes further DNA sequences coding for the same CDR3. The V gene is TRBV27, the J gene TRBJ2-3; no clear D. The CDR3 spans 13 residues. The germline V and J ends were trimmed by 2 bases and 1 base, with 4 bases remaining between them. Germline V gene lookup returns CDR1 MNHEY and CDR2 SMNVEV (reference sequence). This CDR3 reads CASSLKGTDTQYF. The CDR3 DNA follows: TGTGCCAGCAGTTTAAAGGGCACAGATACGCAGTATTTT.

The J gene is TRBJ2-5, the V gene TRBV28; D unresolved. Germline CDR1 is MDHEN and CDR2 is SYDVKM. This CDR3 has 10 amino acids. Trimming removed 6 bases from V and 4 bases from J, with 3 bases in between. The CDR3, as DNA: TGTGCCAGCAGAGGAGAGACCCAGTACTTC. It translates to CASRGETQYF.